Listed here is a single T cell receptor beta chain. No cognate antigen has been identified for it. No base quality values were provided; no much bigger clone lies one nucleotide off. These data originate in a study of a mutant IDH1 vaccine in newly diagnosed glioma (dated by TCRdb to the early 2020s). A note on the overall study: Vaccination started 4-6 weeks after radiotherapy alone, or was given together with temozolomide cycles in the groups whose treatment included chemotherapy. Of the 25 to 35 patients who were treated, 62.5% were male and roughly 38% were female, and the mean age was approximately 40 years. Prior to enrollment, standard therapy consisting of radiotherapy alone, temozolomide alone, or radiochemotherapy with temozolomide had been administered to patients, with the combination being received by most patients. The week-35 safety follow-up took place at visit V12, and the week-47 end of study took place at visit V13. Six visits were used for peripheral blood collection: V03 (baseline), V05, V07, V10, V12 and V13. Longitudinal TCRB deep sequencing was performed for around 23 treated patients wherever samples were available for exploratory analyses.

Points the paper makes about the study in general: No apparent relationship was observed between pseudoprogression and alterations in the top peripheral T cell clonotypes detected by TCRB sequencing. The authors noted that analyses of patient blood samples could not be reproduced because of sample limitations. PBMC samples for TCRB deep sequencing were selected based on availability. Vaccine-induced immune responses across multiple MHC alleles were detected in over 80% of patients.

V was cut back by 5 bases and J by 7 bases, leaving a gap of 19 bases between them. Reading from cysteine to phenylalanine, the CDR3 counts 14 amino acids. Only CDR3 DNA is held: 42 bases, read in frame from base 1. The germline V gene yields SGDLS for CDR1 and YYNGEE for CDR2. The time point label for this specimen denotes: week 35, safety follow-up. A 20-mer mutant IDH1 peptide at 300 micrograms in Montanide made up each vaccine dose, which was injected subcutaneously together with topical imiquimod. Patients received eight vaccinations in weeks 1, 3, 5, 7, 11, 15, 19 and 23, corresponding to visits V03 through V10. The donors had newly diagnosed IDH1-mutant astrocytomas of WHO grade 3 or 4 that showed loss of nuclear ATRX. The samples were drawn from NOA16, a multicentre, single-arm, open-label phase I trial in Germany that tested a mutant IDH1 peptide vaccine in humans for the first time. Genomic DNA for TCRB sequencing was extracted from EDTA blood using the DNeasy Blood and Tissue Kit.

The method was the immunoSEQ multiplex PCR assay. Following the manufacturer's protocol, the hsTCRB Kit was used to amplify rearranged TCR beta chain sequences. TCRB libraries were sequenced on an Illumina MiSeq. The original methods were these. The proprietary platform of the kit vendor was used for demultiplexing, trimming and gene mapping. In TCRdb, the immuneACCESS table is reduced to in-frame sequences with V and J assigned. These tables do not hold every clone; where another copy was compared, an unresolved V gene accounts for under half, and the others remain unexplained. D and trimming were read from the DNA, whereas the V and J calls and clone size are those reported in that table. The sample table contains approximately 41,000 clones; only one count was recorded for around 91% of them. Approximately 1.5% of the sample is in the top ten clones.

Source: PBMCs, taken from a glioma patient whose treatment included an IDH1 peptide vaccine. The TCR comes from a man aged 35-49 years with glioma. The chain couples TRBV9 to TRBJ2-7; TRBD2 is a weak D gene call, 5 bases matching. CDR3 reads: CASSTGFARGEQYF. Here is the DNA: TGTGCCAGCAGTACGGGTTTCGCCCGAGGGGAGCAGTACTTC.